This T cell receptor (beta chain) originates from a study of OX40 agonist ivuxolimab in advanced cancers. Turning to the study itself: Partial responses were achieved by three patients, of whom one had hepatocellular carcinoma and two had cutaneous melanoma.

This CDR3 has 14 amino acids. The V segment lost 7 bases and the J segment 7 bases; nucleotides outside the gene matches: 7. Germline-derived CDR1 and CDR2 are SNHLY and FYNNEI. Sequencing used immunoSEQ multiplex PCR; TCRdb keeps in-frame clones, though not all of them. The table has tens of thousands of clones, about nine tenths seen once. The V gene is TRBV2, the J gene TRBJ1-6; 7 positions match TRBD1. The source of this sequence is an adult with an advanced solid tumor such as melanoma, head and neck, liver or kidney cancer. The sequencing here drew on CD4+ or CD8+ T cells sorted from blood, taken in a trial of the OX40 agonist ivuxolimab. The CDR3 DNA reads TGTGCCAGCAATGGGGACAGTACGAATTCACCCCTCCACTTT. Translation: CASNGDSTNSPLHF.